This T cell receptor (beta chain) was sequenced for a study of blood T cell repertoires in COVID-19. In the study's own analysis: Counts of nucleated cells, estimated from reference gene primer amplification, were obtained. Produced via immunoSEQ multiplex PCR; TCRdb's table is partial and in-frame only. V, J and clone size derive from that table, while D and trimming were established from the DNA sequence. Of roughly 350,000 clones in the sample, 85% were seen once. The germline CDR1 and CDR2 sequences are SGHRS and YFSETQ. V was pared by 2 bases and J by 5 bases, with 11 bases between. The CDR3 is made up of 13 amino acids.

The source material was peripheral blood. The clonotype was recovered from a young woman with acute or convalescent COVID-19. The genes are TRBV5-1 and TRBJ2-7, with unresolved D. The CDR3 region is CASSFGRTNEQYF. Here the CDR3 DNA reads TGCGCCAGCAGCTTCGGCCGTACTAACGAGCAGTACTTC.